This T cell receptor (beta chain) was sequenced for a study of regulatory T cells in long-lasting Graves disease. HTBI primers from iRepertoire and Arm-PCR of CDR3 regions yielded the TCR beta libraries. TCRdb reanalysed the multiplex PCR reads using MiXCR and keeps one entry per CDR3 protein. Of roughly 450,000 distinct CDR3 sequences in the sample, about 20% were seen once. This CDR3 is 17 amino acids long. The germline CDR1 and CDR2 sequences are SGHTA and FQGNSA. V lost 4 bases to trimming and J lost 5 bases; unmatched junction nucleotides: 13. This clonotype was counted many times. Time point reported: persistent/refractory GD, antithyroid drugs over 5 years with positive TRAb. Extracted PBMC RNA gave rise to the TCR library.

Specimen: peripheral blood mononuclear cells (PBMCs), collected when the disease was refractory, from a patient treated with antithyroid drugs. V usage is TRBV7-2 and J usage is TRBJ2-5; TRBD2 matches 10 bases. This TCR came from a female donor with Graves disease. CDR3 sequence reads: CASSSKEAGGPWETQYF. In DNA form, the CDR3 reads TGTGCCAGCAGCTCCAAGGAAGCGGGGGGGCCGTGGGAGACCCAGTACTTC.